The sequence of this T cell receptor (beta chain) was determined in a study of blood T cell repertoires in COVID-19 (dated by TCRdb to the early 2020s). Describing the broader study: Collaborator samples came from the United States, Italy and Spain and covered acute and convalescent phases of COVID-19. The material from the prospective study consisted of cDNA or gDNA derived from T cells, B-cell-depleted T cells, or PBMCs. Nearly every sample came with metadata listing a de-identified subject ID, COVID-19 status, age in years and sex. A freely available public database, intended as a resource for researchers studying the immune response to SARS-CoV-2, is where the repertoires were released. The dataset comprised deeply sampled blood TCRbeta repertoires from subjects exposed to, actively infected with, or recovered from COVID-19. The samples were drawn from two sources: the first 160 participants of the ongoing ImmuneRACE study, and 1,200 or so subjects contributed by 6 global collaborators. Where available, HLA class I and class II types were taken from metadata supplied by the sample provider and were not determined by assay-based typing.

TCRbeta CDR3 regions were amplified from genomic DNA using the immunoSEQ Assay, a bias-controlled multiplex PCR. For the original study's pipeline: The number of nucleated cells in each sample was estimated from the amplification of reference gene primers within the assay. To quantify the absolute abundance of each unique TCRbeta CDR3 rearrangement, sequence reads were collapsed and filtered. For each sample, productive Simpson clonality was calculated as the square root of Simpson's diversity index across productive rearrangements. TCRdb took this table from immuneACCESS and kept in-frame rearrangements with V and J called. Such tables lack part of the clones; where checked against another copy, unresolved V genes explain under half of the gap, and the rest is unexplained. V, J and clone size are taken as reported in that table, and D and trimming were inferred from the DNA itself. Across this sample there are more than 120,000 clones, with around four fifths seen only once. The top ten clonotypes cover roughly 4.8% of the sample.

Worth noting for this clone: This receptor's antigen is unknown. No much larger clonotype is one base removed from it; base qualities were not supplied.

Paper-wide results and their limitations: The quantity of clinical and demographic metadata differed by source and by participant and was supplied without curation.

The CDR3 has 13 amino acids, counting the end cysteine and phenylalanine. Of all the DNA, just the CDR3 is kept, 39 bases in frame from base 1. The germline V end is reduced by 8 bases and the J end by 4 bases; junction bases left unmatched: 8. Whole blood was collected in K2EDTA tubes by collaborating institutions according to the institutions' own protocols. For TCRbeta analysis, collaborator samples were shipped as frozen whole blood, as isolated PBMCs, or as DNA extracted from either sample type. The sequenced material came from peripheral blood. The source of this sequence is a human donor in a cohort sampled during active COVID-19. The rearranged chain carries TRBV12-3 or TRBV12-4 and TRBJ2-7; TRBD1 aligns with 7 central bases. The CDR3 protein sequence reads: CASPNRGVYEQYF. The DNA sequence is TGTGCCAGCCCAAACAGGGGAGTTTACGAGCAGTACTTC.